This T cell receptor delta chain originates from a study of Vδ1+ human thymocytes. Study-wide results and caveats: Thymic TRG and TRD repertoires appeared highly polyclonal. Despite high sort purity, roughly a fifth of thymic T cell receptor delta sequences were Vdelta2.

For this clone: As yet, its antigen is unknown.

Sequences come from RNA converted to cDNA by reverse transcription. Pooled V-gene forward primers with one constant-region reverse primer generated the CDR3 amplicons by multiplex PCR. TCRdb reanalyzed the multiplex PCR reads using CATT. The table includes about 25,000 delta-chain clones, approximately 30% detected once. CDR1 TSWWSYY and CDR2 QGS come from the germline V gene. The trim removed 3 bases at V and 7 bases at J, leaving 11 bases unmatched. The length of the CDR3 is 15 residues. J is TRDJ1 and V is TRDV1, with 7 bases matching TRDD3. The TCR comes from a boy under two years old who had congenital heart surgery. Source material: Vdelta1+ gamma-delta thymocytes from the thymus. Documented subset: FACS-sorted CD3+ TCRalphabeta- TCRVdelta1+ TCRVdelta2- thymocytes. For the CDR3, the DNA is TGTGCTCTTGGGGACTACGTCGGGGGGATTCTTAAACTCATCTTT. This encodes CALGDYVGGILKLIF.